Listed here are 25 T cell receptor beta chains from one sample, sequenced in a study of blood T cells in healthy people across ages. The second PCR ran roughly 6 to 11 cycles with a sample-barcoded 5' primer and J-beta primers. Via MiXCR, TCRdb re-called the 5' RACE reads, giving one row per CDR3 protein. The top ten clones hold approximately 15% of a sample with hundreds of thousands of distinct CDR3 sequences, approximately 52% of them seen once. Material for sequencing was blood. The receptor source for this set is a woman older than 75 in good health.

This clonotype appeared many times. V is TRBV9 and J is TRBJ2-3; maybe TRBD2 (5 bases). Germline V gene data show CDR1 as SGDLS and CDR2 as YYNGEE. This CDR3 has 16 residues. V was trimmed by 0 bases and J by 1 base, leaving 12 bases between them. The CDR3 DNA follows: TGTGCCAGCAGCGTAGGTGGGATTAGCGGCACAGATACGCAGTATTTT. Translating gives CASSVGGISGTDTQYF.

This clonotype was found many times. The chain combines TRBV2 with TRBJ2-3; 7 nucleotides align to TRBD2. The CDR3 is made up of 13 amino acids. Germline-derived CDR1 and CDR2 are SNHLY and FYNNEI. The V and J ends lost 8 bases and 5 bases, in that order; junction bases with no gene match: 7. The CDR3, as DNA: TGTGCCAGCCGTGGGGGGAGGGGAGATACGCAGTATTTT. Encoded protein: CASRGGRGDTQYF.

The CDR3 spells CASSSGQGPYGANVLTF. CDR3 bases: TGCGCCAGCAGCTCGGGACAGGGCCCTTACGGGGCCAACGTCCTGACTTTC. This rearrangement joins TRBV5-1 to TRBJ2-6, with TRBD1 identical over 9 bases. This CDR3 region has 17 residues. Germline CDR1 SGHRS, CDR2 YFSETQ. J lost 4 bases, V lost 3 bases, and 8 bases had no gene match.

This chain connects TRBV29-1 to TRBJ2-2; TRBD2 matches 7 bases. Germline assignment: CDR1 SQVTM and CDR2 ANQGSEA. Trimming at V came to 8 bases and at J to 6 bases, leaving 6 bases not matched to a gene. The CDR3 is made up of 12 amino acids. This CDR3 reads CSLGGEAGELFF. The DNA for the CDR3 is TGCAGCCTGGGAGGGGAGGCCGGGGAGCTGTTTTTT.

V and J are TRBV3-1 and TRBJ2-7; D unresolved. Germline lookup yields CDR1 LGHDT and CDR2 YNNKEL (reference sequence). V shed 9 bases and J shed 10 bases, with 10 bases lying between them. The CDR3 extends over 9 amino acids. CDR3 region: CAREEAQYF. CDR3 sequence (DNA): TGTGCCAGGGAAGAGGCCCAGTACTTC.

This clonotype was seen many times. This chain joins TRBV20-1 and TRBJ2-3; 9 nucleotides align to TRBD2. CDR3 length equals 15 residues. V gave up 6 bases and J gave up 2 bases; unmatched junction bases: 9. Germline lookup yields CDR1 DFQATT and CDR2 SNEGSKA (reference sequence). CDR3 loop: CSAPGAGGFTDTQYF. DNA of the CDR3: TGCAGTGCCCCGGGGGCGGGAGGGTTCACAGATACGCAGTATTTT.

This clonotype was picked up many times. In DNA, the CDR3 is TGTGCCAGCAGGTCGGTAGGGAGCCGGAATTCACCCCTCCACTTT. Translation gives CASRSVGSRNSPLHF. The V call is TRBV27, the J call TRBJ1-6; no clear D. This CDR3 has 15 residues. V shed 6 bases and J shed 7 bases, with 16 bases lying between them. CDR1 is MNHEY, CDR2 SMNVEV, per germline (reference sequence).

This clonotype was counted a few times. CDR3 sequence reads: CASSESAGGSYEQYF. The CDR3 DNA sequence: TGCGCCAGCAGTGAGAGTGCGGGAGGGTCCTACGAGCAGTACTTC. The V call is TRBV10-2, the J call TRBJ2-7; 9 nucleotides line up with TRBD2. The CDR3 has 15 amino acids. J lost 1 base, V lost 2 bases, and 3 bases had no gene match. The V gene's germline CDR1 is WSHSY and CDR2 SAAADI.

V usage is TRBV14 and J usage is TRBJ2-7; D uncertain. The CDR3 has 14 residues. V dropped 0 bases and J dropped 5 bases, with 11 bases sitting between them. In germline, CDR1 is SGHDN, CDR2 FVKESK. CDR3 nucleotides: TGTGCCAGCAGCCAAGAGAGGAAAGTGGACGAGCAGTACTTC. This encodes CASSQERKVDEQYF. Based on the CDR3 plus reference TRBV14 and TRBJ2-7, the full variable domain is EAGVTQFPSHSVIEKGQTVTLRCDPISGHDNLYWYRRVMGKEIKFLLHFVKESKQDESGMPNNRFLAERTGGTYSTLKVQPAELEDSGVYFCASSQERKVDEQYFGPGTRLTVT.

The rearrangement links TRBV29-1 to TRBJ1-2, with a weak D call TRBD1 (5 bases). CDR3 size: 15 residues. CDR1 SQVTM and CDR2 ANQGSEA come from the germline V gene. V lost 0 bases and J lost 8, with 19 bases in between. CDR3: CSVEDRDLGEWGYTF. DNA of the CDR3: TGCAGCGTTGAAGATCGGGACCTGGGGGAGTGGGGCTACACCTTC.

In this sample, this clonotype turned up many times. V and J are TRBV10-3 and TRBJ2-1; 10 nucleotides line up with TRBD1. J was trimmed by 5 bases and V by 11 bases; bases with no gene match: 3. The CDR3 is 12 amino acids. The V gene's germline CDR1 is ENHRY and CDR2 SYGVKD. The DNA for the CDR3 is TGTGCCGCCGGGACAGGGGACAATGAGCAGTTCTTC. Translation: CAAGTGDNEQFF.

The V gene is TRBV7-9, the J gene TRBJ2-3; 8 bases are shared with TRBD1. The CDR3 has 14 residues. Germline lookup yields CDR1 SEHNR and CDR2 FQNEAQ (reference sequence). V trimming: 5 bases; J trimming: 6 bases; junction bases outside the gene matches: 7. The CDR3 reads CASSAGQGADTQYF. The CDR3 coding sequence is TGTGCCAGCAGCGCCGGACAGGGCGCTGATACGCAGTATTTT.

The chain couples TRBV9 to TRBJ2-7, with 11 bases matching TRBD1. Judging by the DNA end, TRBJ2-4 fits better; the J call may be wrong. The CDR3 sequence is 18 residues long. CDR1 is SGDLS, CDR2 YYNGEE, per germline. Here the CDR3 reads CASSVGGGQGAAKNIQYF. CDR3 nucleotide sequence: TGTGCCAGCAGCGTAGGGGGAGGACAGGGGGCTGCCAAAAACATTCAGTACTTC.

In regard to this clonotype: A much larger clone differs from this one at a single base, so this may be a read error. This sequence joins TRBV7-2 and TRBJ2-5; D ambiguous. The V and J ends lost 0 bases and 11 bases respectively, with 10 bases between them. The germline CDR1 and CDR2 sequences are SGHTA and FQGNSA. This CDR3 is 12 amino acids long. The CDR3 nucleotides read TGTGCCAGCAGCTTAGCGAGGAATGAGCAGTACTTC. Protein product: CASSLARNEQYF.

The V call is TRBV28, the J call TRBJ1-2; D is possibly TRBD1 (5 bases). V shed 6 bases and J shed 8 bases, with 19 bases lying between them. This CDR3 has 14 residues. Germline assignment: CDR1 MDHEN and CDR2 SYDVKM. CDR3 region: CASRSSGATGGYTF. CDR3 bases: TGTGCCAGCAGATCCTCCGGGGCGACGGGGGGCTACACCTTC.

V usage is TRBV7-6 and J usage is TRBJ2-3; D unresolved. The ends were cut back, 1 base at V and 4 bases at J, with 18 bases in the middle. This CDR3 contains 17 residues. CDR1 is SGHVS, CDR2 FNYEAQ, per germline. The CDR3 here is CASSLVSGSEGSDTQYF. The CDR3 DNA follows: TGTGCCAGCAGCTTAGTTTCGGGCAGTGAAGGGTCAGATACGCAGTATTTT.

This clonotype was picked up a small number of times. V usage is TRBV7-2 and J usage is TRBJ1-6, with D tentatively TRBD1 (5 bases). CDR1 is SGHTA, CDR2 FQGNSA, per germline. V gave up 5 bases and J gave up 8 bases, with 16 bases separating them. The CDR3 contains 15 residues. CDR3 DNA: TGTGCCAGCAGCGTAAACTGGGGGTTGGATTCACCCCTCCACTTT. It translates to CASSVNWGLDSPLHF.

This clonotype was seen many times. The CDR3 region has the DNA TGTGCCAGCAGCCAAGGTAACAGCTACACAGATACGCAGTATTTT. This sequence encodes CASSQGNSYTDTQYF. The chain is built from TRBV14 and TRBJ2-3; no clear D gene. The V and J ends lost 1 base and 2 bases respectively, with 10 bases between them. Germline CDR1 and CDR2: SGHDN and FVKESK. The CDR3 totals 15 residues.

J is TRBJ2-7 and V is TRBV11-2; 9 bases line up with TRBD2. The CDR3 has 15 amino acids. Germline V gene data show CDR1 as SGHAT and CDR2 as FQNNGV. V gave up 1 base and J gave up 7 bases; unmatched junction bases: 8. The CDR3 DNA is TGTGCCAGCAGCTTAGCACTAGCGGGTAGAGCTGAGCAGTACTTC. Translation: CASSLALAGRAEQYF. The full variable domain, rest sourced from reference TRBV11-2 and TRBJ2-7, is EAGVAQSPRYKIIEKRQSVAFWCNPISGHATLYWYQQILGQGPKLLIQFQNNGVVDDSQLPKDRFSAERLKGVDSTLKIQPAKLEDSAVYLCASSLALAGRAEQYFGPGTRLTVT.

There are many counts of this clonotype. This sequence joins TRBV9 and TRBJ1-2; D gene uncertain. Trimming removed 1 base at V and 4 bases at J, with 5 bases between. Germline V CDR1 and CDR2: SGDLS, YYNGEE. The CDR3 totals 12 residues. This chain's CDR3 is CASSVTTYGYTF. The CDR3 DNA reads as TGTGCCAGCAGCGTAACAACCTATGGCTACACCTTC.

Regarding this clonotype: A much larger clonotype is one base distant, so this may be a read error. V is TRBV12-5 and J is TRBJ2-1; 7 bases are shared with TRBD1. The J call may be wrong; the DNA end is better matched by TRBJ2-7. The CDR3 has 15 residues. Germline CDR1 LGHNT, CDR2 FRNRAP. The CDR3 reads CASGLGQAPYNEQYF. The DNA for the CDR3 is TGTGCTAGTGGTTTAGGACAGGCCCCCTACAATGAGCAGTACTTC.

Here the CDR3 reads CALSSGGWSSYNEQFF. The CDR3 region has the DNA TGTGCCCTTTCCTCGGGAGGCTGGAGCTCCTACAATGAGCAGTTCTTC. The chain carries TRBV7-9 and TRBJ2-1; 7 nucleotides match TRBD2. There are 16 residues in the CDR3. J lost 0 bases, V lost 11 bases, and 13 bases had no gene match. CDR1 and CDR2 from the germline V gene are SEHNR and FQNEAQ (reference sequence).

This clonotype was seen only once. CDR3 in amino acids: CSVEVADYEQYF. The CDR3 coding sequence is TGCAGCGTTGAAGTTGCCGACTACGAGCAGTACTTC. The chain employs TRBV29-1 and TRBJ2-5, with D uncertain. The J call may be incorrect, as the DNA end agrees better with TRBJ2-7. Germline V CDR1 and CDR2: SQVTM, ANQGSEA. The CDR3 is made up of 12 amino acids.

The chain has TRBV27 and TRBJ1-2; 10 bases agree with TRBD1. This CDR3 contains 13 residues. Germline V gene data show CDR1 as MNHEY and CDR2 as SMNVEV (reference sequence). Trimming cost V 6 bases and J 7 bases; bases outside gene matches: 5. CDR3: CASRVGQGFGYTF. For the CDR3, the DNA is TGTGCCAGCAGAGTGGGACAGGGGTTTGGCTACACCTTC.

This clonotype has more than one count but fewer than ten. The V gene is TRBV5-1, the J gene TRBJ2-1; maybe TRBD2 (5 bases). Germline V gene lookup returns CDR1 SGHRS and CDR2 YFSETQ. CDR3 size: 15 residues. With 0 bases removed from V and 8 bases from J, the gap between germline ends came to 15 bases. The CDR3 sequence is CASSLAALGSHEQFF. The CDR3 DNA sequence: TGCGCCAGCAGCTTGGCAGCCCTGGGGAGCCATGAGCAGTTCTTC.